The 2 T cell receptor beta chains listed next were all sequenced from one sample in a study of blood T cell repertoires in COVID-19. Measured with immunoSEQ multiplex PCR; TCRdb has only the in-frame clones, and not every one. The table includes about 53,000 clones, about 80% detected once. Sequenced input: peripheral blood. The receptors originated from a human donor in a cohort sampled during active COVID-19.

The V call is TRBV21-1, the J call TRBJ2-3; TRBD1, as called in the table, went unchecked against the DNA. TRBV21-1 is noted as a pseudogene. This CDR3 is 15 amino acids long. The CDR3 is CASSKDDRGTDTQYF. The CDR3 coding sequence is TGTGCCAGCAGCAAAGACGACAGGGGGACAGATACGCAGTATTTT.

The rearrangement uses TRBV5-1 and TRBJ1-6; D gene uncertain. CDR1 and CDR2 from the germline V gene are SGHRS and YFSETQ. V lost 6 bases to trimming and J lost 8 bases, with 15 bases between them. The CDR3 has 14 residues. The CDR3 region is CASTPDGVDSPLHF. As DNA, the CDR3 is TGCGCCAGCACCCCCGACGGGGTTGATTCACCCCTCCACTTT.